The next 18 T cell receptor beta chains were all read from a single sample in a study of shared clonotypes between healthy human individuals. This table comes from immunoSEQ multiplex PCR, and its TCRdb copy is limited to in-frame clones, with some not included. Altogether 1 million to 1.2 million clones are present, around 77% being singletons, with the ten largest covering about 0.89%. Material: memory CD4+ T cells from PBMCs. Subset specified: CD45RA-negative fraction. The receptor source for this set is a man aged 18 to 35 in good health. Some clones in this sample may be carry-over from other donors' samples.

This clone has only one observation. The rearrangement links TRBV28 to TRBJ1-5, with a tentative D call TRBD1 (5 bases). This CDR3 contains 15 residues. V lost 6 bases and J 8 bases, leaving 20 bases between the germline ends. Germline CDR1 reads MDHEN; CDR2 reads SYDVKM. The CDR3 loop is CASSLGTHSKEPQHF. For the CDR3, the DNA is TGTGCCAGCAGCCTCGGGACCCATTCAAAGGAGCCCCAGCATTTT.

The chain recombines TRBV10-3 with TRBJ1-2; no reliable D call. Germline V gene data show CDR1 as ENHRY and CDR2 as SYGVKD. This CDR3 is 14 amino acids long. Trimming removed 0 bases at V and 7 bases at J, with 12 bases between. DNA for the CDR3: TGTGCCATCAGTGAGTCGACAAGCCATCGTGGCTACACCTTC. Translation gives CAISESTSHRGYTF.

This clone was counted many times. V usage is TRBV2 and J usage is TRBJ1-6, with 7 bases lining up with TRBD1. The V gene's germline CDR1 is SNHLY and CDR2 FYNNEI. This CDR3 has 12 residues. Trimming cost V 8 bases and J 11 bases; bases outside gene matches: 6. The CDR3 DNA is TGTGCCAGCCAGGGACAGCAGCCACCCCTCCACTTT. Amino acid sequence: CASQGQQPPLHF.

The chain recombines TRBV11-2 with TRBJ2-1, with D possibly matching TRBD2 (5 bases). The germline CDR1 and CDR2 sequences are SGHAT and FQNNGV. V was shortened by 1 base and J by 7 bases, with 11 bases between the two germline ends. The length of the CDR3 is 14 residues. The CDR3 nucleotides read TGTGCCAGCAGCTTAGTCTCACTAGGTAATGAGCAGTTCTTC. This translates into CASSLVSLGNEQFF. The full variable domain, completed using reference TRBV11-2 and TRBJ2-1, is EAGVAQSPRYKIIEKRQSVAFWCNPISGHATLYWYQQILGQGPKLLIQFQNNGVVDDSQLPKDRFSAERLKGVDSTLKIQPAKLEDSAVYLCASSLVSLGNEQFFGPGTRLTVL.

The table lists this clone with a few counts. The rearrangement uses TRBV9 and TRBJ1-1, with D hard to call. In germline, CDR1 is SGDLS, CDR2 YYNGEE. V lost 0 bases to trimming and J lost 3 bases, with 3 bases between them. This CDR3 has 12 residues. The CDR3 DNA follows: TGTGCCAGCAGCGTAGAGGACACTGAAGCTTTCTTT. Translated: CASSVEDTEAFF.

This clone was observed once. The chain links TRBV7-7 to TRBJ2-3; 8 positions match TRBD1. The CDR3 has 16 amino acids. The ends lost 4 bases at V and 5 bases at J; junction bases unmatched: 11. The germline V gene encodes CDR1 SSHAT and CDR2 FNYEAQ (reference sequence). The CDR3 loop reads CASSSLLDREGDTQYF. The CDR3 region has the DNA TGTGCCAGCAGCTCCCTGCTGGACAGGGAAGGAGATACGCAGTATTTT.

CDR3 DNA sequence: TGTGCCAGCAACCGGGGACAGGGGGACTACGAGCAGTACTTC. Translating it yields CASNRGQGDYEQYF. J is TRBJ2-7 and V is TRBV6-1, with 11 bases fitting TRBD1. The germline V gene has CDR1 MNHNS and CDR2 SASEGT. The CDR3 is 14 amino acids. With V trimmed by 7 bases and J by 3 bases, 5 bases remained unmatched.

The genes are TRBV5-1 and TRBJ2-3, with TRBD2 as a possible D gene (5 bases). The CDR3 totals 17 residues. The germline V gene encodes CDR1 SGHRS and CDR2 YFSETQ. V lost 2 bases, J lost 2 bases, and 18 bases lay in between. The chain's CDR3 is CASSFQAIEGFTDTQYF. In DNA, the CDR3 is TGCGCCAGCAGCTTCCAGGCAATCGAGGGTTTCACAGATACGCAGTATTTT.

The chain is built from TRBV10-2 and TRBJ1-4, with 7 bases identical to TRBD1. V dropped 7 bases and J dropped 0; count of bases not matched to a gene: 5. The CDR3 runs to 15 residues. Germline V lookup: CDR1 WSHSY, CDR2 SAAADI. The CDR3 protein is CASKGQLATNEKLFF. DNA of the CDR3: TGCGCCAGCAAGGGACAGCTTGCAACTAATGAAAAACTGTTTTTT.

The V and J genes are TRBV19 and TRBJ1-1; D remains ambiguous. The V end was cut by 5 bases, the J end by 4 bases, with 17 bases between. CDR1 LNHDA and CDR2 SQIVND come from the germline V gene (reference sequence). This CDR3 contains 15 residues. The CDR3 reads CASSSKGLGGTEAFF. DNA of the CDR3: TGTGCCAGTAGTTCAAAGGGTTTAGGAGGCACTGAAGCTTTCTTT.

The chain joins TRBV5-1 to TRBJ1-4; 8 nucleotides match TRBD1. The germline gives CDR1 SGHRS, CDR2 YFSETQ. V was clipped by 6 bases and J by 4 bases; unmatched bases: 8. The CDR3 is made up of 15 amino acids. The chain's CDR3 is CASTGQGGYNEKLFF. In DNA form, the CDR3 reads TGCGCCAGCACCGGACAGGGCGGATATAATGAAAAACTGTTTTTT.

This clone was found once. The J gene is TRBJ2-5, the V gene TRBV19, with D possibly being TRBD2 (5 bases). Between the trimmed V and J ends, which lost 6 bases and 2 bases, there was a span of 16 bases. Germline V lookup: CDR1 LNHDA, CDR2 SQIVND (reference sequence). The CDR3 runs 15 residues. In DNA, the CDR3 is TGTGCCAGTAGGGACTCAGTCCGGGGACAAGAGACCCAGTACTTC. The encoded protein is CASRDSVRGQETQYF.

The chain recombines TRBV28 with TRBJ1-5, with D possibly TRBD1 on 5 matching bases. The CDR3 spans 17 residues. Germline loops: CDR1 MDHEN, CDR2 SYDVKM. Trimming cost V 3 bases and J 2 bases, with 17 bases left between them. CDR3 DNA sequence: TGTGCCAGCAGTTTTTTAGGGCAGGGTAGAGGCAATCAGCCCCAGCATTTT. Its translation is CASSFLGQGRGNQPQHF.

This sequence joins TRBV6-6 and TRBJ1-5; 8 positions agree with TRBD1. The CDR3 totals 15 residues. Germline V gene sequence: CDR1 MNHNY, CDR2 SVGAGI (reference sequence). With V trimmed by 0 bases and J by 5 bases, 3 bases remained unmatched. CDR3 protein: CASSYSGQGHQPQHF. The CDR3 DNA follows: TGTGCCAGCAGTTACTCAGGACAGGGTCATCAGCCCCAGCATTTT.

As DNA, the CDR3 is TGCGCCAGCAGCTTGCTGTCGGGATACCGGGCTCGAGGGGGAAAACTGTTTTTT. Protein product: CASSLLSGYRARGGKLFF. The J gene is TRBJ1-4, the V gene TRBV5-1; perhaps TRBD1 as D (6 bases). There are 18 residues in the CDR3. The V and J ends lost 1 base and 10 bases respectively, with 26 bases between them. Germline loops: CDR1 SGHRS, CDR2 YFSETQ.

The chain links TRBV28 to TRBJ2-1, with D possibly being TRBD2 (7 bases). Germline V gives CDR1 MDHEN, CDR2 SYDVKM. Trimming stripped 8 bases from V and 0 bases from J, with 11 bases between. The CDR3 length is 14 residues. The CDR3 here is CASRRGASYNEQFF. Here the CDR3 DNA reads TGTGCCAGCCGACGGGGGGCCTCCTACAATGAGCAGTTCTTC.

The chain combines TRBV25-1 with TRBJ2-5, with D tentatively TRBD1 (7 bases). The germline V gene has CDR1 MGHDK and CDR2 SYGVNS. The CDR3 consists of 16 residues. V shed 1 base and J shed 4 bases, with 16 bases lying between them. The CDR3 DNA follows: TGTGCCAGCAGTGAATCTGCCAGGGGGGCGGGAGAGACCCAGTACTTC. It translates to CASSESARGAGETQYF.

The chain joins TRBV27 to TRBJ2-7, with D possibly matching TRBD2 (6 bases). The CDR3 loop spans 15 amino acids. Trimming took 6 bases from V and 7 from J, leaving 22 bases between them. Germline CDR1 is MNHEY and CDR2 is SMNVEV (reference sequence). Written as DNA, the CDR3 is TGTGCCAGCAGCCGCCCGGGTATAGGGGCGGGGGAGCAGTACTTC. This codes for CASSRPGIGAGEQYF.